This record covers a single T cell receptor (beta chain). What it binds is not known. These data belong to a study of regulatory T cells. Overall study findings and caveats: Hydrophobic residues at CDR3 positions 6 and 7 were enriched in conventional CD4+ T cells of CD3G-deficient patients.

The V end was cut by 6 bases, the J end by 5 bases, with 14 bases between. CDR1 and CDR2 from the germline V gene are MDHEN and SYDVKM. The CDR3 has 14 amino acids. The PCR used 52 TRBV and 13 TRBJ primers. Repertoires were generated with immunoSEQ multiplex PCR, while TCRdb's copy carries only in-frame clones and drops some. The sample contains 20,000 to 25,000 clones, around nine tenths of which appear only once. Autoimmunity was present in every CD3G-deficient patient, worse in two. Patients aged 2 to 39 years had fewer naive and more memory CD4+ and CD8+ T cells. Sorting split CD4+ cells into CD25-high CD127-low Tregs and CD25-low CD127-high conventional T cells.

Material for sequencing was conventional CD4+ T cells sorted from blood. The chain recombines TRBV28 with TRBJ2-4; tentatively, D is TRBD1 (6 bases). This TCR was recovered from a child under 18 with CD3G deficiency. The CDR3 reads CASSTDRTENIQYF. As DNA, the CDR3 is TGTGCCAGCAGCACCGACAGGACCGAAAACATTCAGTACTTC.